This T cell receptor (beta chain) comes out of a study of blood T cell repertoires in COVID-19. Study at large: Acute and convalescent COVID-19 specimens originated in the United States, Italy and Spain. T cells, B-cell-depleted T cells, or PBMCs provided the cDNA or gDNA that served as material.

This clone was seen only a few times. Original processing methods: Reference gene primer amplification gave estimated nucleated cell counts. Repertoires were generated with immunoSEQ multiplex PCR, while TCRdb's copy carries only in-frame clones and drops some. V and J calls plus clone size are reproduced from that table; the DNA served to infer D and trimming. The data contain about 190,000 clones, 75% to 90% of them singletons. This sequence originates from a woman aged 40 to 55 with acute or convalescent COVID-19. What was sequenced was peripheral blood.

This chain's CDR3 is CASSFRGGTGELFF. DNA for the CDR3: TGTGCCAGCAGCTTTAGGGGAGGAACCGGGGAGCTGTTTTTT. The chain recombines TRBV7-8 with TRBJ2-2, with a possible D match to TRBD2 (6 bases). This CDR3 contains 14 residues. V was cut by 3 bases and J by 5 bases, with 10 bases left in between. Germline assignment: CDR1 SGHVS and CDR2 FQNEAQ.